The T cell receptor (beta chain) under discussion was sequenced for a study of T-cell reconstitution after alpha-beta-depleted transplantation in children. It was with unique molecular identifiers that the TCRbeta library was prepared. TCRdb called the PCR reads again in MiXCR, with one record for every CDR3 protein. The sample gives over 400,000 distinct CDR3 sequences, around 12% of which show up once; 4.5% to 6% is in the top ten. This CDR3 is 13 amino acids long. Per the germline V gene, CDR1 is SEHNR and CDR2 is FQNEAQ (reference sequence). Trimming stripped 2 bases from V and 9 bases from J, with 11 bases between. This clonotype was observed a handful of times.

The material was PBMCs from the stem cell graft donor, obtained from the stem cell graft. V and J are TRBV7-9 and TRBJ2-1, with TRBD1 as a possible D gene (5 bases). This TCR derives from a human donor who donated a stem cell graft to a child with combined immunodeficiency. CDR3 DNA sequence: TGTGCCAGCAGCTTACAGGGTCTAGGTGAGCAGTTCTTC. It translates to CASSLQGLGEQFF.